This T cell receptor beta chain was obtained from a study of control samples from healthy donors and cancer patients. Repertoires were generated with immunoSEQ multiplex PCR, while TCRdb's copy carries only in-frame clones and drops some. This table has some 51,000 clones, over 75% appearing once. The sequenced sample consisted of blood. This TCR derives from a man aged 50-60 years in good health.

CDR3 protein: CASSSRTESSYEQYF. CDR3 coding DNA: TGTGCCAGTAGTTCCCGGACAGAAAGCTCCTACGAGCAGTACTTC. The chain employs TRBV19 and TRBJ2-7, with D maybe TRBD1 (6 bases). Trimming shortened V by 5 bases and J by 0 bases, and 14 bases separated the two germline ends. This CDR3 comprises 15 residues. Germline V gene lookup returns CDR1 LNHDA and CDR2 SQIVND (reference sequence).